This T cell receptor beta chain came from a study of blood T cell repertoires in COVID-19 (dated by TCRdb to 2020 to 2021). About the investigation overall: Samples from collaborators originated in the United States, Italy and Spain and spanned both the acute and convalescent phases of COVID-19. The prospective study material was composed of cDNA or gDNA derived from T cells, B-cell-depleted T cells, or PBMCs. Sample metadata almost always included a de-identified subject ID, COVID-19 status, age in years and sex. Samples were obtained from the ongoing ImmuneRACE study (first 160 participants) and from 950 to 1,500 subjects provided by 6 global collaborators. The dataset comprised deeply sampled blood TCRbeta repertoires from subjects exposed to, actively infected with, or recovered from COVID-19. HLA class I and class II types, where available, came from metadata supplied by the sample provider rather than from assay-based typing. The repertoires were released in a freely available public database intended as a resource for research on the immune response to SARS-CoV-2. Study-wide findings and limitations: The quantity of clinical and demographic metadata differed by source and by participant and was supplied without curation.

The trim is 3 bases for V and 4 bases for J, with a gap of 9 bases between the germline ends. From cysteine to phenylalanine, the CDR3 is 13 amino acids long. Only CDR3 DNA is held: 39 bases, read in frame from base 1. TCRbeta CDR3 regions were amplified from genomic DNA using the immunoSEQ Assay, a bias-controlled multiplex PCR. Per the source publication's procedure: The number of nucleated cells in each sample was estimated from the amplification of reference gene primers within the assay. To quantify the absolute abundance of each unique TCRbeta CDR3 rearrangement, sequence reads were collapsed and filtered. For each sample, productive Simpson clonality was calculated as the square root of Simpson's diversity index across productive rearrangements. Held by TCRdb, this immuneACCESS table contains in-frame sequences only and omits some clones. Under half of the omission traces to an unresolved V gene where checked; the cause of the rest is unknown. V, J and clone size are those of that table, while D and trimming were read from the DNA. Within this sample are more than 100,000 clones, with roughly 90% of them counted one time only. 2% to 2.5% of the sample is in the top ten clones.

Worth noting for this clone: Its specific antigen is unknown. No clone much larger than this one lies a single base away; base qualities are absent.

Whole blood was collected in K2EDTA tubes by collaborating institutions according to the institutions' own protocols. Collaborator samples were shipped for TCRbeta analysis as frozen whole blood, isolated PBMCs, or DNA extracted from either sample type. The chain links TRBV12-3 or TRBV12-4 with TRBJ1-2; tentative D gene TRBD1, with 5 bases matching. Sequencing used peripheral blood. The source is a man between 65 and 79 years old with active COVID-19. The DNA sequence is as follows: TGTGCCAGCAGTTTGGGGGGAGCCTATGGCTACACCTTC. The resulting protein is CASSLGGAYGYTF.